This entry features one T cell receptor beta chain sequence. This sample is part of a study of T cell changes during pregnancy in multiple sclerosis. Germline CDR1 SGHRS, CDR2 YFSETQ. The CDR3 covers 14 residues. The V gene lost 0 bases and the J gene lost 4 bases, with 10 bases spanning the gap. The assay was immunoSEQ multiplex PCR, and TCRdb's table has in-frame clones only and misses some. This sample yields nearly 110,000 clones, of which around 90% are seen a single time; less than 2% belongs to the top ten. This chain connects TRBV5-1 to TRBJ1-1; D possibly corresponds to TRBD1 (5 bases). The receptor was isolated from a female donor with multiple sclerosis, enrolled in a pregnancy study. The specimen comprised peripheral blood, sampled after pregnancy. CDR3 region: CASSLEGVGTEAFF. The CDR3 DNA follows: TGCGCCAGCAGCTTGGAAGGGGTAGGCACTGAAGCTTTCTTT.